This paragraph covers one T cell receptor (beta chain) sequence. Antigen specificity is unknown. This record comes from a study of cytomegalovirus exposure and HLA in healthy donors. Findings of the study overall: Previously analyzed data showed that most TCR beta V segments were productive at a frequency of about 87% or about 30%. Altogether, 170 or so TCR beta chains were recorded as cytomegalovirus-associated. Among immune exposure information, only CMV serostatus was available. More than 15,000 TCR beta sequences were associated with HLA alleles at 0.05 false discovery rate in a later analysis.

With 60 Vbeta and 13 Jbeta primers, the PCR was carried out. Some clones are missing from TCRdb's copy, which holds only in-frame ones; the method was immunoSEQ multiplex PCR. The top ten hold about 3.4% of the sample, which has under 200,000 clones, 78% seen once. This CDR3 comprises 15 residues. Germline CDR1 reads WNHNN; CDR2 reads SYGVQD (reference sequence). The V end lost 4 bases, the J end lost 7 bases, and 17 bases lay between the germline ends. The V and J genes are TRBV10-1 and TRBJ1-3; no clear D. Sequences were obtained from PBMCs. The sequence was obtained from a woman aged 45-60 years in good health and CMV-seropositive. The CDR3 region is CASSGDPDGGNTIYF. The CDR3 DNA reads TGCGCCAGCAGTGGGGATCCGGACGGAGGCAACACCATATATTTT.